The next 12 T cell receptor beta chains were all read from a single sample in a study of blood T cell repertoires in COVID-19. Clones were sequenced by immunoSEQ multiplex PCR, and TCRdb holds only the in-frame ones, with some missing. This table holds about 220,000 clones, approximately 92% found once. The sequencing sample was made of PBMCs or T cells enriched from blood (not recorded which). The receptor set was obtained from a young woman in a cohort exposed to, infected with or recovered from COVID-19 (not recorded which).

Written as DNA, the CDR3 is TGTGCCAGCAGCGACTTCAAAACTCCTCGGAATGAGCAGTTCTTC. Translating it yields CASSDFKTPRNEQFF. The V and J genes are TRBV7-9 and TRBJ2-1; D is undetermined. CDR1 and CDR2 from the germline V gene are SEHNR and FQNEAQ (reference sequence). With 5 bases removed from V and 7 bases from J, the gap between germline ends came to 18 bases. The CDR3 is 15 residues long.

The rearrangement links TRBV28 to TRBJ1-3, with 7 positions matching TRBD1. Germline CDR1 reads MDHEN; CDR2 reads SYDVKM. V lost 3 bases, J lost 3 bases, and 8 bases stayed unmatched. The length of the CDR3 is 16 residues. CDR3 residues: CASSFLDRERGNTIYF. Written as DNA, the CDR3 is TGTGCCAGCAGTTTCCTTGACAGGGAGCGTGGAAACACCATATATTTT.

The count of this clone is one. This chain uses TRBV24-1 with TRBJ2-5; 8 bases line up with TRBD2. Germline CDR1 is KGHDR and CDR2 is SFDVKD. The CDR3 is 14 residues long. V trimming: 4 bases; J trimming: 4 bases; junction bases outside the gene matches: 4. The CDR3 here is CATSESGTRETQYF. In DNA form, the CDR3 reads TGTGCCACCAGTGAATCCGGGACTAGAGAGACCCAGTACTTC.

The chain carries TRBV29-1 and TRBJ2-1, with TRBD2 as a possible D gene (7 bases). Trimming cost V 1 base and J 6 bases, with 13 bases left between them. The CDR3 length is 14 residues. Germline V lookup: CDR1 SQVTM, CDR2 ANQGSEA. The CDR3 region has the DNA TGCAGCGTTGAAGGGGGGGGCGCGGGCAATGAGCAGTTCTTC. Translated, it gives CSVEGGGAGNEQFF.

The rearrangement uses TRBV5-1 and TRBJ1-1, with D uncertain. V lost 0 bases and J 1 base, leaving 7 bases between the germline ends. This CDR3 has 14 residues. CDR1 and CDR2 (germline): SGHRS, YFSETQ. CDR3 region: CASSLAGENTEAFF. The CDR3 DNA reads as TGCGCCAGCAGCTTGGCGGGAGAGAACACTGAAGCTTTCTTT.

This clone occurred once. This chain's CDR3 is CASSLVASGAEQFF. Here the CDR3 DNA reads TGCGCCAGCAGCTTGGTGGCTAGCGGGGCTGAGCAGTTCTTC. The chain combines TRBV5-1 with TRBJ2-1; 9 bases are a match to TRBD2. CDR1 SGHRS and CDR2 YFSETQ come from the germline V gene. Germline trimming cut 0 bases from V and 9 bases from J; bases unmatched to any gene: 4. The CDR3 has 14 amino acids.

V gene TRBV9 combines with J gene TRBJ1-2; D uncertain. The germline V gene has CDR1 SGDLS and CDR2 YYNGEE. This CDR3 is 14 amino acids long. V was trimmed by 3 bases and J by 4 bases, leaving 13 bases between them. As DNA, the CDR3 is TGTGCCAGCAGCGCCCCCTCGGCGGTCTATGGCTACACCTTC. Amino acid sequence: CASSAPSAVYGYTF. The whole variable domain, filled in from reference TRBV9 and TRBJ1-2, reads DSGVTQTPKHLITATGQRVTLRCSPRSGDLSVYWYQQSLDQGLQFLIQYYNGEERAKGNILERFSAQQFPDLHSELNLSSLELGDSALYFCASSAPSAVYGYTFGSGTRLTVV.

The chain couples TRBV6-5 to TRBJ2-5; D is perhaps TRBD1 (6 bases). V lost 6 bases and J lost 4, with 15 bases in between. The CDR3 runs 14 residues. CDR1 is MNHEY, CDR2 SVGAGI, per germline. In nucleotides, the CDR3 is TGTGCCAGCAGCAGACAGGCCGTTGCAGAGACCCAGTACTTC. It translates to CASSRQAVAETQYF.

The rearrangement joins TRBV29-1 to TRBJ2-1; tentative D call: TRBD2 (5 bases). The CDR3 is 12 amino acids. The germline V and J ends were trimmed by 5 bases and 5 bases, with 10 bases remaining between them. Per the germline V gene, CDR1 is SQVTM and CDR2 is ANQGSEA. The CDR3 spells CSVFSVDNEQFF. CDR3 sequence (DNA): TGCAGCGTTTTTAGCGTCGACAATGAGCAGTTCTTC.

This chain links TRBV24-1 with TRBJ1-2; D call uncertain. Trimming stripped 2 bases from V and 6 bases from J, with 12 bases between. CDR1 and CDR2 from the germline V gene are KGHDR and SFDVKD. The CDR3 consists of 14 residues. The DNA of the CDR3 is TGTGCCACCAGTGATTACCCGGGTTCAAATGGCTACACCTTC. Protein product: CATSDYPGSNGYTF.

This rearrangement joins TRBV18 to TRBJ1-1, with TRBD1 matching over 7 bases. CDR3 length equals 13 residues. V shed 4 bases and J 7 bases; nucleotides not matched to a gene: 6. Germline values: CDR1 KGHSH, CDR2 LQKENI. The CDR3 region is CASSQDRVGEAFF. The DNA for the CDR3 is TGTGCCAGCTCACAAGACAGGGTTGGTGAAGCTTTCTTT.

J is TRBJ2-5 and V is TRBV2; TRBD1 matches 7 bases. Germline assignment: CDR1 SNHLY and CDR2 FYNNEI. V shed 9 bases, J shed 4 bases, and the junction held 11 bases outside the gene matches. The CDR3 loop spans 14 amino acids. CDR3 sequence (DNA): TGTGCCAGTCTACTTTCCGGGGACAGAGAGACCCAGTACTTC. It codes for CASLLSGDRETQYF.